This TCR beta chain was retrieved from a study of Ad26.COV2.S vaccination and SARS-CoV-2 variants. V lost 0 bases to trimming and J lost 7 bases, with 15 bases between them. Germline CDR1 is GTSNPN and CDR2 is SVGIG (reference sequence). The CDR3 spans 14 residues. The treatment is: roughly 18 received Ad26.COV2.S at low or high dose, single or two shots; about 5 received placebo; per-sample allocation not given. Collection of samples fell on day 63 after the first vaccine or placebo injection. Here immunoSEQ multiplex PCR was the method, and the copy in TCRdb shows in-frame clones only, minus some. The data contain 500,000 or so clones, roughly 87% of them singletons.

This material consisted of peripheral blood, taken in a trial of Ad26.COV2.S vaccine versus placebo. The sequence came from a person between 18 and 59 years old who received the Ad26.COV2.S COVID-19 vaccine or a placebo. The genes are TRBV30 and TRBJ2-5; D perhaps matches TRBD2 (6 bases). The CDR3, as DNA: TGTGCCTGGAGTGTACGGTTGATGGGGGGGACCCAGTACTTC. It is translated as CAWSVRLMGGTQYF.